Listed here are 25 T cell receptor beta chains from one sample, sequenced in a study of OX40 agonist ivuxolimab in advanced cancers. Clones were sequenced by immunoSEQ multiplex PCR, and TCRdb holds only the in-frame ones, with some missing. Counted here are tens of thousands of clones, roughly 80% occurring once; the ten biggest clones make up approximately 1.2%. The sequences come from CD4+ or CD8+ T cells sorted from blood, collected in a trial of the OX40 agonist ivuxolimab. Receptors were obtained from an adult with an advanced solid tumor such as melanoma, head and neck, liver or kidney cancer.

Concerning this clone itself: The sample holds other DNA sequences that translate to the same CDR3. The chain carries TRBV30 and TRBJ1-4; D might be TRBD1 (6 bases). Germline lookup yields CDR1 GTSNPN and CDR2 SVGIG (reference sequence). The CDR3 length is 14 residues. The V end lost 0 bases, the J end lost 5 bases, and 10 bases lay between the germline ends. The CDR3 sequence: CAWSVQGGNEKLFF. CDR3 DNA sequence: TGTGCCTGGAGTGTACAGGGTGGAAATGAAAAACTGTTTTTT.

CDR3 sequence: CASRGWLDTEAFF. CDR3 sequence (DNA): TGTGCCAGCCGCGGGTGGCTAGACACTGAAGCTTTCTTT. V is TRBV25-1 and J is TRBJ1-1; D call uncertain. Germline V lookup: CDR1 MGHDK, CDR2 SYGVNS. Trimming removed 8 bases from V and 3 bases from J, with 13 bases in between. CDR3 length: 13 amino acids.

The genes are TRBV30 and TRBJ1-2; no clear D gene. The CDR3 loop spans 14 amino acids. Trimming removed 4 bases from V and 5 bases from J, with 17 bases in between. Germline CDR1 GTSNPN, CDR2 SVGIG (reference sequence). CDR3 region: CAWTRKADKYGYTF. CDR3 DNA: TGTGCCTGGACCCGAAAGGCTGATAAATATGGCTACACCTTC. The full variable domain, completed using reference TRBV30 and TRBJ1-2, is SQTIHQWPATLVQPVGSPLSLECTVEGTSNPNLYWYRQAAGRGLQLLFYSVGIGQISSEVPQNLSASRPQDRQFILSSKKLLLSDSGFYLCAWTRKADKYGYTFGSGTRLTVV.

The V gene is TRBV6-5, the J gene TRBJ2-7, with D possibly TRBD1 on 6 matching bases. Deletions cut 6 bases from V and 2 bases from J, with 11 bases between. The CDR3 runs 13 residues. Germline V gives CDR1 MNHEY, CDR2 SVGAGI. CDR3 DNA sequence: TGTGCCAGCAGACGACAGGATCCCTACGAGCAGTACTTC. Translated: CASRRQDPYEQYF.

The J gene is TRBJ1-3, the V gene TRBV5-8; no definite D call. V lost 1 base and J 0 bases, leaving 8 bases between the germline ends. This CDR3 spans 15 amino acids. Per the germline V gene, CDR1 is SGHTS and CDR2 is YDEGEE. Written as DNA, the CDR3 is TGTGCCAGCAGCTTGTCGGTCTTCTCTGGAAACACCATATATTTT. Translated: CASSLSVFSGNTIYF.

The chain recombines TRBV7-9 with TRBJ2-3, with D uncertain. Germline values: CDR1 SEHNR, CDR2 FQNEAQ (reference sequence). CDR3 size: 15 residues. V was pared by 3 bases and J by 3 bases, with 13 bases between. The CDR3, as DNA: TGTGCCAGCAGCTTTTATCAGGTTAGGACAGATACGCAGTATTTT. Amino acid sequence: CASSFYQVRTDTQYF.

This chain uses TRBV19 with TRBJ2-5; D is undetermined. Germline CDR1 LNHDA, CDR2 SQIVND (reference sequence). The V and J ends lost 2 bases and 7 bases respectively, with 14 bases between them. The CDR3 covers 14 residues. The CDR3 sequence is CASSISSGSTTQYF. The CDR3 nucleotides are TGTGCCAGTAGTATAAGCAGTGGATCAACGACCCAGTACTTC.

The V and J genes are TRBV4-1 and TRBJ2-1; D not certain. CDR1 and CDR2 (germline): MGHRA, YSYEKL. The CDR3 length is 15 residues. V lost 1 base and J lost 4, with 11 bases in between. The CDR3 spells CASSQGGLDYNEQFF. The CDR3 DNA follows: TGCGCCAGCAGCCAAGGTGGATTAGATTACAATGAGCAGTTCTTC.

The chain uses TRBV7-9 and TRBJ1-1, with a tentative D call TRBD1 (6 bases). CDR3 length: 14 residues. Germline V gives CDR1 SEHNR, CDR2 FQNEAQ (reference sequence). Trimming took off 5 bases at V and 0 bases at J, with 10 bases between the two ends. Written as DNA, the CDR3 is TGTGCCAGCAGCGGGGGACAAATGAACACTGAAGCTTTCTTT. Encoded protein: CASSGGQMNTEAFF.

A word on this clone: This specimen includes other DNA sequences encoding the same CDR3. The rearrangement joins TRBV11-3 to TRBJ1-3; D is unclear. Germline V gene data show CDR1 as SGHNT and CDR2 as YENEEA. CDR3 length: 13 amino acids. The V end was cut by 4 bases, the J end by 4 bases, with 8 bases between. The CDR3 region is CASSSLSGNTIYF. DNA for the CDR3: TGTGCCAGCAGCTCGTTATCGGGAAACACCATATATTTT.

This clone was observed once. J is TRBJ2-2 and V is TRBV10-3, with TRBD2 matching 13 bases. The CDR3 is 18 amino acids. Looked up from germline, CDR1 is ENHRY and CDR2 is SYGVKD. J lost 4 bases, V lost 2 bases, and 7 bases had no gene match. CDR3 nucleotide sequence: TGTGCCATCAGTGAGGGAACTAGCGGGGGGGCCGTCACCGGGGAGCTGTTTTTT. This codes for CAISEGTSGGAVTGELFF.

The chain recombines TRBV6-1 with TRBJ1-1; D ambiguous. Trimming shortened V by 2 bases and J by 0 bases, and 7 bases separated the two germline ends. Germline values: CDR1 MNHNS, CDR2 SASEGT. This CDR3 is built from 14 residues. The CDR3 protein is CASSEKGMNTEAFF. The CDR3 bases are TGTGCCAGCAGTGAAAAGGGTATGAACACTGAAGCTTTCTTT.

This chain uses TRBV5-1 with TRBJ2-4; TRBD2 matches at 7 bases. This CDR3 spans 14 amino acids. The ends lost 4 bases at V and 6 bases at J; junction bases unmatched: 7. Germline CDR1 is SGHRS and CDR2 is YFSETQ. The CDR3 DNA follows: TGCGCCAGCAGCCGCGGGAGCGAAAGAAACATTCAGTACTTC. The encoded protein is CASSRGSERNIQYF.

The chain couples TRBV28 to TRBJ2-3, with 11 positions matching TRBD2. Trimming took 4 bases from V and 4 from J; bases not matched to a gene: 7. Germline-derived CDR1 and CDR2 are MDHEN and SYDVKM. The CDR3 contains 16 residues. CDR3 sequence: CASSWLAGGPPDTQYF. Here the CDR3 DNA reads TGTGCCAGCAGTTGGTTAGCGGGGGGGCCTCCAGATACGCAGTATTTT.

The chain couples TRBV4-1 to TRBJ1-2; tentative D call: TRBD1 (6 bases). The germline gives CDR1 MGHRA, CDR2 YSYEKL. V lost 1 base to trimming and J lost 4 bases, with 13 bases between them. The CDR3 runs to 15 residues. The CDR3 spells CASSQVGRGLYGYTF. CDR3 in DNA: TGCGCCAGCAGCCAAGTCGGCAGGGGCCTCTATGGCTACACCTTC.

The chain recombines TRBV6-5 with TRBJ1-6; no reliable D call. Trimming pared 2 bases from V and 9 bases from J, leaving 11 bases between. The CDR3 sequence is 14 residues long. Germline values: CDR1 MNHEY, CDR2 SVGAGI. Here the CDR3 reads CASSYGGLGSPLHF. The CDR3 nucleotides are TGTGCCAGCAGTTACGGTGGGCTGGGTTCACCCCTCCACTTT.

The J gene is TRBJ1-4, the V gene TRBV5-5; tentative D call: TRBD1 (5 bases). The CDR3 covers 15 residues. The germline gives CDR1 SGHKS, CDR2 YYEKEE (reference sequence). V shed 4 bases and J shed 5 bases, with 15 bases lying between them. CDR3 nucleotides: TGTGCCAGCAGCCGCCCCAGGGAATCCAATGAAAAACTGTTTTTT. Protein product: CASSRPRESNEKLFF.

This rearrangement joins TRBV6-5 to TRBJ1-2; 7 bases line up with TRBD1. Trimming at V came to 5 bases and at J to 4 bases, leaving 10 bases not matched to a gene. The CDR3 is 15 amino acids. CDR1 is MNHEY, CDR2 SVGAGI, per germline. The CDR3 DNA is TGTGCCAGCAGTCCCACCTTGGACAGGAGCTATGGCTACACCTTC. Translated: CASSPTLDRSYGYTF.

The chain combines TRBV15 with TRBJ2-5; the D is unclear. The V gene's germline CDR1 is LNHNV and CDR2 YYDKDF (reference sequence). The CDR3 is 11 amino acids. V was trimmed by 1 base and J by 8 bases, leaving 5 bases between them. In DNA form, the CDR3 reads TGTGCCACCAGCAGAGGCATCACCCAGTACTTC. It encodes CATSRGITQYF.

The gene calls are TRBV30 and TRBJ1-2; D not resolved. CDR1 GTSNPN and CDR2 SVGIG come from the germline V gene (reference sequence). CDR3 size: 11 residues. The germline V and J ends were trimmed by 0 bases and 11 bases, with 10 bases remaining between them. CDR3 bases: TGTGCCTGGAGTGTTACAGAGTTTTACACCTTC. As protein: CAWSVTEFYTF.

By sample share, this clone is medium-sized. Here the CDR3 DNA reads TGTGCCAGCTCTCAGGGGAGTGTAAGCTCTGGGGCCAACGTCCTGACTTTC. It encodes CASSQGSVSSGANVLTF. The V gene is TRBV18, the J gene TRBJ2-6; D possibly corresponds to TRBD1 (6 bases). Trimming took 6 bases from V and 0 from J, leaving 15 bases between them. The germline CDR1 and CDR2 sequences are KGHSH and LQKENI. This CDR3 is built from 17 residues.

This clone was seen once. This chain connects TRBV5-6 to TRBJ2-2; the D is unclear. Looked up from germline, CDR1 is SGHDT and CDR2 is YYEEEE. Between the trimmed V and J ends, which lost 4 bases and 5 bases, there was a span of 9 bases. This CDR3 spans 13 amino acids. The CDR3 region has the DNA TGTGCCAGCAGCCGGTATTCAACCGGGGAGCTGTTTTTT. Translation: CASSRYSTGELFF.

J is TRBJ1-3 and V is TRBV19; tentatively, D is TRBD1 (5 bases). The CDR3 length is 16 residues. V lost 3 bases and J 0 bases, leaving 12 bases between the germline ends. In germline, CDR1 is LNHDA, CDR2 SQIVND (reference sequence). CDR3 sequence: CASSMGQAHSGNTIYF. The CDR3 coding sequence is TGTGCCAGTAGTATGGGGCAGGCCCACTCTGGAAACACCATATATTTT.

The V gene is TRBV6-6, the J gene TRBJ2-3, with D possibly matching TRBD1 (5 bases). CDR3 length: 15 amino acids. V gave up 6 bases and J gave up 3 bases, with 16 bases separating them. Germline CDR1 reads MNHNY; CDR2 reads SVGAGI (reference sequence). Written as DNA, the CDR3 is TGTGCCAGCAGCCCCACCAGGGTTGAGACAGATACGCAGTATTTT. Translation gives CASSPTRVETDTQYF.

The chain combines TRBV18 with TRBJ2-3; D uncertain. Deletions cut 1 base from V and 4 bases from J, with 3 bases between. CDR3 size: 12 residues. The germline V gene encodes CDR1 KGHSH and CDR2 LQKENI. The CDR3 loop reads CASSPQADTQYF. The DNA of the CDR3 is TGTGCCAGCTCACCACAGGCAGATACGCAGTATTTT. Based on the CDR3 plus reference TRBV18 and TRBJ2-3, the full variable domain is NAGVMQNPRHLVRRRGQEARLRCSPMKGHSHVYWYRQLPEEGLKFMVYLQKENIIDESGMPKERFSAEFPKEGPSILRIQQVVRGDSAAYFCASSPQADTQYFGPGTRLTVL.